One and the same sample provided the 22 T cell receptor beta chains below, sequenced in a study of metastatic and nonmetastatic thyroid tumors. Patients were all untreated before their thyroid surgery. TCRdb ran MiXCR on the PCR reads. The sample carries 25,000 to 30,000 clones, 3.5% to 4.5% recorded once. What was sequenced was blood. These receptors all come from a male donor with papillary thyroid cancer or a benign thyroid nodule (not recorded which). Some clones in this sample may be carry-over from other donors' samples.

This clone was seen more than once but under ten times. The chain combines TRBV20-1 with TRBJ2-2; 10 positions agree with TRBD2. V lost 5 bases and J lost 7; bases outside the gene matches: 4. Germline CDR1 DFQATT, CDR2 SNEGSKA (reference sequence). This CDR3 is built from 13 residues. As DNA, the CDR3 is TGCAGTGCTGAGACTAGCGGGCTCGGGGAGCTGTTTTTT. Protein product: CSAETSGLGELFF.

This clone was seen a few times. J is TRBJ2-5 and V is TRBV14; a possible D gene is TRBD2 (6 bases). Germline CDR1 and CDR2: SGHDN and FVKESK. The length of the CDR3 is 15 residues. V was cut by 1 base and J by 5 bases, with 14 bases left in between. In nucleotides, the CDR3 is TGTGCCAGCAGCCAAGGGGACTCTCCCCCGGAGACCCAGTACTTC. It translates to CASSQGDSPPETQYF.

The sample holds many counts of this clone. The chain joins TRBV28 to TRBJ2-5; possibly TRBD2 for D (7 bases). Per the germline V gene, CDR1 is MDHEN and CDR2 is SYDVKM. The CDR3 is 13 residues long. With 8 bases removed from V and 7 bases from J, the gap between germline ends came to 17 bases. CDR3 protein: CASLEGGKLTQYF. CDR3 DNA: TGTGCCAGCCTAGAGGGGGGGAAATTGACCCAGTACTTC.

This clone was detected many times. V is TRBV20-1 and J is TRBJ1-2; D unclear. Trimming took off 6 bases at V and 0 bases at J, with 11 bases between the two ends. Germline loops: CDR1 DFQATT, CDR2 SNEGSKA (reference sequence). The CDR3 length is 13 residues. The CDR3 region is CSAPHPPNYGYTF. CDR3 DNA sequence: TGCAGTGCGCCCCACCCACCTAACTATGGCTACACCTTC.

This clone was counted many times. The V and J genes are TRBV6-1 and TRBJ2-4; tentatively, D is TRBD1 or TRBD2 (6 bases each). Germline CDR1 is MNHNS and CDR2 is SASEGT. The length of the CDR3 is 14 residues. Trimming stripped 5 bases from V and 7 bases from J, with 15 bases between. This CDR3 reads CASSPPGGANIQYF. CDR3 in DNA: TGTGCCAGCAGTCCCCCCGGGGGCGCGAACATTCAGTACTTC.

This clone was picked up a small number of times. A junction end diverges from the germline sequence, so it may reflect a read error. This chain connects TRBV12-3 or TRBV12-4 to TRBJ1-2; no clear D. This CDR3 has 12 residues. CDR3 nucleotide sequence: TGTGCCAGCACTGGAGGGAACTATGGCTACACATTC. It codes for CASTGGNYGYTF.

This clone occurred many times. The chain employs TRBV6-1 and TRBJ1-1, with TRBD1 as a possible D gene (6 bases). The CDR3 is 11 amino acids. The V gene's germline CDR1 is MNHNS and CDR2 SASEGT. With 8 bases removed from V and 5 bases from J, the gap between germline ends came to 9 bases. The CDR3 sequence is CASLGGTEAFF. CDR3 nucleotides: TGTGCCAGCTTAGGGGGGACTGAAGCTTTCTTT.

This clone occurred a few times. The genes are TRBV6-6 and TRBJ2-6; D is unclear. The V end lost 0 bases, the J end lost 0 bases, and 6 bases lay between the germline ends. CDR3 length equals 16 residues. Germline-derived CDR1 and CDR2 are MNHNY and SVGAGI (reference sequence). The DNA of the CDR3 is TGTGCCAGCAGTTACTCGGCAGGCTCTGGGGCCAACGTCCTGACTTTC. Amino acid sequence: CASSYSAGSGANVLTF.

By share of the sample, this clone is medium-sized. The rearrangement links TRBV6-1 to TRBJ2-7, with 11 bases matching TRBD1. Germline loops: CDR1 MNHNS, CDR2 SASEGT. CDR3 length: 16 residues. Germline trimming cut 5 bases from V and 3 bases from J; bases unmatched to any gene: 9. CDR3 sequence: CASSYEPGQGVYEQYF. In nucleotides, the CDR3 is TGTGCCAGCAGTTACGAGCCGGGACAGGGGGTCTACGAGCAGTACTTC.

The chain carries TRBV6-1 and TRBJ1-1; D not resolved. V was cut by 0 bases and J by 4 bases, with 12 bases left in between. From germline, CDR1 is MNHNS and CDR2 SASEGT. The CDR3 is 15 residues long. The CDR3 region has the DNA TGTGCCAGCAGTGAAGCGGGTCTAGGGAGCACTGAAGCTTTCTTT. It codes for CASSEAGLGSTEAFF.

This chain links TRBV12-3 or TRBV12-4 with TRBJ2-2, with 10 bases that match TRBD1. The CDR3 is 14 residues long. With 6 bases clipped from V and 5 bases from J, the junction kept 3 bases outside the gene matches. This CDR3 is CASSQDRGTGELFF. CDR3 coding DNA: TGTGCCAGCAGCCAGGACAGGGGGACCGGGGAGCTGTTTTTT.

CDR3: CASSNGGNNSPLHF. The CDR3 DNA reads TGTGCCAGTAGTAATGGGGGTAATAATTCACCCCTCCACTTT. This chain links TRBV19 with TRBJ1-6; the D gene is possibly TRBD1 (5 bases). The CDR3 totals 14 residues. V lost 4 bases and J lost 5, with 9 bases in between. Germline CDR1 is LNHDA and CDR2 is SQIVND (reference sequence).

This clone was detected many times. The CDR3 spells CASSISGAYEQYF. CDR3 coding DNA: TGTGCCAGTAGTATTAGCGGCGCCTACGAGCAGTACTTC. V is TRBV19 and J is TRBJ2-7; tentative D call: TRBD2 (6 bases). Germline V gene data show CDR1 as LNHDA and CDR2 as SQIVND (reference sequence). V dropped 3 bases and J dropped 2 bases, with 8 bases sitting between them. The CDR3 is made up of 13 amino acids.

This clone was seen only a few times. The rearrangement links TRBV28 to TRBJ2-1, with 11 bases lining up with TRBD2. The ends lost 3 bases at V and 3 bases at J; junction bases unmatched: 4. The germline V gene has CDR1 MDHEN and CDR2 SYDVKM. The CDR3 sequence is 16 residues long. The CDR3 DNA follows: TGTGCCAGCAGTTTTCCACTAGCGGGAGTCTACAATGAGCAGTTCTTC. Amino acid sequence: CASSFPLAGVYNEQFF.

This clone was observed at least ten times. Its ends do not fully match the called genes, so a read error is possible. This CDR3 is also generated by other DNA sequences in the sample. The chain uses TRBV3-1 and TRBJ2-2; no definite D call. Germline CDR1 and CDR2: LGHDT and YNNKEL (reference sequence). CDR3 length: 18 residues. In DNA, the CDR3 is TGTGCCAGCACCCAAAGGGAAGTAGGCCGCGCGAACACCGGGGAGCTGTTTTTT. This encodes CASTQREVGRANTGELFF.

Many counts were recorded for this clone. The chain carries TRBV7-9 and TRBJ2-5, with D perhaps TRBD1 (5 bases). The V and J ends lost 1 base and 1 base respectively, with 13 bases between them. Looked up from germline, CDR1 is SEHNR and CDR2 is FQNEAQ (reference sequence). The CDR3 is made up of 16 amino acids. CDR3: CASSLGGGTFQETQYF. The CDR3, as DNA: TGTGCCAGCAGCTTAGGGGGCGGAACCTTCCAAGAGACCCAGTACTTC.

The chain carries TRBV7-9 and TRBJ1-5; the D is unclear. Per germline, CDR1 SEHNR and CDR2 FQNEAQ (reference sequence). With 1 base removed from V and 3 bases from J, the gap between germline ends came to 10 bases. This CDR3 contains 15 residues. The CDR3 DNA reads TGTGCCAGCAGCTTAGGGGGATCCGTCAATCAGCCCCAGCATTTT. It yields the protein CASSLGGSVNQPQHF.

This clone has a handful of counts. The chain recombines TRBV12-3 or TRBV12-4 with TRBJ2-3; D uncertain. Between the trimmed V and J ends, which lost 6 bases and 4 bases, there was a span of 5 bases. This CDR3 has 11 amino acids. CDR3 loop: CASRVADTQYF. The CDR3 bases are TGTGCCAGCAGGGTTGCAGATACGCAGTATTTT.

This clone occurred a few times. The rearrangement joins TRBV9 to TRBJ1-1; D not certain. The V and J ends lost 2 bases and 1 base respectively, with 12 bases between them. The CDR3 has 15 residues. The germline V gene encodes CDR1 SGDLS and CDR2 YYNGEE. The CDR3 nucleotides are TGTGCCAGCAGCGTCTATGGCACTCAGAACACTGAAGCTTTCTTT. Its protein product is CASSVYGTQNTEAFF. Filled out from reference TRBV9 and TRBJ1-1, the complete variable domain reads DSGVTQTPKHLITATGQRVTLRCSPRSGDLSVYWYQQSLDQGLQFLIQYYNGEERAKGNILERFSAQQFPDLHSELNLSSLELGDSALYFCASSVYGTQNTEAFFGQGTRLTVV.

This clone was counted at least ten times. In DNA form, the CDR3 reads TGTGCCTGGAGTTCGAGTGAGAACACTGAAGCTTTCTTT. Amino acid sequence: CAWSSSENTEAFF. This chain joins TRBV30 and TRBJ1-1, with D unclear. CDR3 size: 13 residues. Germline CDR1 and CDR2: GTSNPN and SVGIG (reference sequence). Trimming removed 2 bases from V and 1 base from J, with 8 bases in between.

This clone was found a few times. This CDR3 is CATRLGGGDTDTQYF. The DNA of the CDR3 is TGTGCCACCCGACTTGGGGGCGGGGACACAGATACGCAGTATTTT. The chain joins TRBV6-1 to TRBJ2-3; TRBD1 or TRBD2 may be the D gene (6 bases each). This CDR3 has 15 amino acids. V was cut by 10 bases and J by 2 bases, with 19 bases left in between. CDR1 MNHNS and CDR2 SASEGT come from the germline V gene.

This clone was counted at least ten times. The chain combines TRBV5-1 with TRBJ1-1, with D unclear. V was shortened by 5 bases and J by 1 base, with 3 bases between the two germline ends. The CDR3 is 11 residues long. The germline V gene encodes CDR1 SGHRS and CDR2 YFSETQ. The CDR3, as DNA: TGCGCCAGCAGGGAGAACACTGAAGCTTTCTTT. Protein: CASRENTEAFF.